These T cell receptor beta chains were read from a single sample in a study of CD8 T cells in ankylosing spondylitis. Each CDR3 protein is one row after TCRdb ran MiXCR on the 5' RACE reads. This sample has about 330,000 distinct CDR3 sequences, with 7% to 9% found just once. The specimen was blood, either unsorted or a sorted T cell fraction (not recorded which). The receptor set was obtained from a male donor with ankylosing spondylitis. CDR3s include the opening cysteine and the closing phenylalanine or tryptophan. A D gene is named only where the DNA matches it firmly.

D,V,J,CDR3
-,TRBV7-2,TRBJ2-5,CASSLAAGSGQETQYF
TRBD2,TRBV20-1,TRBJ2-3,CSASVGGGPGRWDTDTQYF
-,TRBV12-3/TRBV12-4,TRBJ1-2,CASRPSPDWGYTF
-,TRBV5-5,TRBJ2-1,CASSFGNSAVHEQFF
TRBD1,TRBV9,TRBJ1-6,CASSVGTGRSSYNSPLHF
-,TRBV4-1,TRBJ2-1,CASSRLGIESYNEQFF
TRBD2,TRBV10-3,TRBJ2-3,CAISRTSGLMRGTDTQYF
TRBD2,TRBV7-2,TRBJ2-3,CASRQSSGWVDTQYF
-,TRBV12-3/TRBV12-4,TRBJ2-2,CASINAGELFF
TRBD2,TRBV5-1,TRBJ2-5,CASSSVTQTSGWETQYF
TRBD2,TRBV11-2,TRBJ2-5,CASSARLAVQETQYF
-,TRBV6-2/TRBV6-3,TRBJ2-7,CASRYWSSYEQYF
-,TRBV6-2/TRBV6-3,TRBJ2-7,CASSYSKTWEQYF
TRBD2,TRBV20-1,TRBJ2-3,CSAATSGRDTDTQYF
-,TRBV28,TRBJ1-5,CASNFGGSIQPQHF
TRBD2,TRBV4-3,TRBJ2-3,CASSPWTSGSPADTQYF
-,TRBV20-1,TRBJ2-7,CSASSTYEQYF
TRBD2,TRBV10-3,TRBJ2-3,CAISEGRYSGSRNTQYF
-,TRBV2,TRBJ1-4,CASSPRVTSLTNEKLFF
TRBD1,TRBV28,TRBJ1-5,CASSLGTDNQPQHF
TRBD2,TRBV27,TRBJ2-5,CASKLGRGETQYF
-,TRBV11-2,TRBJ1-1,CASSLRSDRRYMNTEAFF
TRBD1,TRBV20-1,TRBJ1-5,CSASGQEYSNQPQHF
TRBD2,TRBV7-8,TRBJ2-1,CASSIVRTSGNNELFF
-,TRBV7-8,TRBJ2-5,CASSLAYETQYF
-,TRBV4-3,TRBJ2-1,CASSQDLLGPNEQFF
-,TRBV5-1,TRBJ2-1,CASSLGGDYNEQFF
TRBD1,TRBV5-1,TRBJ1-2,CASSLEQGAMYGYTF
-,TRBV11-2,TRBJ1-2,CASTPGEGIGYTF
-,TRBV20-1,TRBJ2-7,CSALRGPLDEQYF
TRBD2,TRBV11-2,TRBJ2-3,CASSVTAGEGDTQYF
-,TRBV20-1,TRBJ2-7,CSANVAYEQYF
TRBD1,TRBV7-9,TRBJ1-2,CASSPKRGLGYTF
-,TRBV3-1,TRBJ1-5,CASSPRQPNGPQHF
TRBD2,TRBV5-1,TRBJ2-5,CASSLRLAGDGETQYF
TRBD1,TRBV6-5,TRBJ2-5,CASSYSGTGGVETQYF
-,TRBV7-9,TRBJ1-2,CASSGTLENYGYTF
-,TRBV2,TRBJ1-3,CASTLTGGSGNTIYF
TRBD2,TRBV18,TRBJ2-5,CASSSGLGGETQYF
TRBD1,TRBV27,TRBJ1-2,CASSSPRTGPGYTF
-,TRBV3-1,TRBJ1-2,CASSHATGVSGYTF
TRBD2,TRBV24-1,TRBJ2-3,CATSGPSGASTDTQYF
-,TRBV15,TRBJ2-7,CATRKAPYEQYF
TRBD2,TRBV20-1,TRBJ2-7,CSGWREPGYEQYF
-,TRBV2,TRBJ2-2,CASTRATGRTGELFF
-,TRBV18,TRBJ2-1,CASSPNAGPQVNEQFF
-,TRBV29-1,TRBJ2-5,CSVGLNLGEETQYF
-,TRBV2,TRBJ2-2,CASSNRVSTGELFF
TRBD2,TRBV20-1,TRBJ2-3,CSARREGWYTDTQYF
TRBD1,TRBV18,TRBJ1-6,CASSVWDRNNSPLHF
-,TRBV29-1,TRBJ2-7,CSVIPTGVYEQYF
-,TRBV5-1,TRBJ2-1,CASSQGAGFNEQFF
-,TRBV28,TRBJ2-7,CASSPPLGGTYEQYF
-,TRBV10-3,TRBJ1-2,CAISEGGNYGYTF
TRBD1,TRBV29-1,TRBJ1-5,CSVGTGTGSQPQHF
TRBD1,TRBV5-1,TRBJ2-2,CASSLDRDSTNTGELFF
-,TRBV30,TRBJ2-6,CAWSVRRTFFSGANVLTF
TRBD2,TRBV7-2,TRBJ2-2,CASSLGLLNTGELFF
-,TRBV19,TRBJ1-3,CASSSWGSGNTIYF
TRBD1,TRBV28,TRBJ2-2,CASVSPGQGVTGELFF